Each of the 31 T cell receptor beta chains below was sequenced from the same sample in a study of OX40 agonist ivuxolimab in advanced cancers. Generated by immunoSEQ multiplex PCR, the TCRdb table keeps only in-frame clones and is missing some. The sample comprises 30,000 to 35,000 clones, over 80% of which are singletons, and about 22% rests with the top ten. The starting material was CD4+ or CD8+ T cells sorted from blood, obtained in a trial of the OX40 agonist ivuxolimab. Every receptor here comes from an adult with an advanced solid tumor such as melanoma, head and neck, liver or kidney cancer.

The chain has TRBV7-8 and TRBJ2-7; 11 nucleotides line up with TRBD2. Germline CDR1 reads SGHVS; CDR2 reads FQNEAQ. The ends lost 6 bases at V and 5 bases at J; junction bases unmatched: 6. The CDR3 has 14 residues. CDR3 DNA sequence: TGTGCCAGCAGGGACGGGACTAGCGGCGACGAGCAGTACTTC. Protein sequence: CASRDGTSGDEQYF.

This chain connects TRBV2 to TRBJ2-5, with 11 bases identical to TRBD2. With V trimmed by 5 bases and J by 2 bases, 4 bases remained unmatched. CDR1 and CDR2 (germline): SNHLY, FYNNEI. This CDR3 has 15 amino acids. The CDR3 nucleotides read TGTGCCAGCAGTCCCGGACTAGCGGGTCAAGAGACCCAGTACTTC. It yields the protein CASSPGLAGQETQYF.

The J gene is TRBJ2-1, the V gene TRBV4-2; 13 bases line up with TRBD2. Germline values: CDR1 LGHNA, CDR2 YNFKEQ. The CDR3 has 17 amino acids. V trimming: 4 bases; J trimming: 6 bases; junction bases outside the gene matches: 9. CDR3 region: CASSPTSGRDPVNEQFF. The CDR3 DNA reads as TGTGCCAGCAGCCCAACTAGCGGGAGGGACCCCGTCAATGAGCAGTTCTTC.

Only one count was recorded for this clone. This chain uses TRBV5-1 with TRBJ2-5, with D possibly matching TRBD2 (6 bases). V lost 4 bases, J lost 5 bases, and 18 bases lay in between. The CDR3 extends over 15 amino acids. The germline V gene encodes CDR1 SGHRS and CDR2 YFSETQ. As DNA, the CDR3 is TGCGCCAGCAGCCGGGGACTCCTATTTGCGGAGACCCAGTACTTC. Amino acids: CASSRGLLFAETQYF.

The CDR3 DNA is TGTGCCAGCAGCCTCGGGATAGCTGGTGAGCAGTTCTTC. Protein: CASSLGIAGEQFF. The chain carries TRBV7-3 and TRBJ2-1, with a weak D call TRBD2 (5 bases). V lost 5 bases and J 9 bases, leaving 14 bases between the germline ends. From germline, CDR1 is SGHTA and CDR2 FQGTGA. There are 13 residues in the CDR3. Full variable domain (outside the CDR3, taken from reference TRBV7-3 and TRBJ2-1): GAGVSQTPSNKVTEKGKYVELRCDPISGHTALYWYRQSLGQGPEFLIYFQGTGAADDSGLPNDRFFAVRPEGSVSTLKIQRTERGDSAVYLCASSLGIAGEQFFGPGTRLTVL.

J is TRBJ2-3 and V is TRBV9; D may match TRBD1 or TRBD2 (6 bases each). This CDR3 comprises 15 residues. Germline V gene data show CDR1 as SGDLS and CDR2 as YYNGEE. The V end lost 4 bases, the J end lost 4 bases, and 16 bases lay between the germline ends. The CDR3, as DNA: TGTGCCAGCAGCCCAAGGGCAGGGGAGGCAGATACGCAGTATTTT. Amino acids: CASSPRAGEADTQYF.

The chain joins TRBV28 to TRBJ2-7; 7 bases align to TRBD2. The V segment lost 7 bases and the J segment 5 bases; nucleotides outside the gene matches: 14. This CDR3 spans 15 amino acids. Germline V gene sequence: CDR1 MDHEN, CDR2 SYDVKM. CDR3 sequence (DNA): TGTGCCAGCACCCCTGGGGGAGGGCGGTTCCACGAGCAGTACTTC. It specifies CASTPGGGRFHEQYF.

This clone has only one observation. The chain recombines TRBV10-1 with TRBJ2-2; possibly TRBD2 for D (6 bases). CDR1 and CDR2 (germline): WNHNN, SYGVQD (reference sequence). V dropped 11 bases and J dropped 5 bases, with 21 bases sitting between them. This CDR3 spans 15 amino acids. The CDR3 DNA follows: TGCGCCGGCCGACCTTCAGGAGGAGGGACCGGGGAGCTGTTTTTT. As protein: CAGRPSGGGTGELFF.

The chain links TRBV7-9 to TRBJ2-7, with D possibly being TRBD2 (6 bases). Trimming cost V 2 bases and J 4 bases, with 21 bases left between them. The CDR3 loop spans 17 amino acids. The germline CDR1 and CDR2 sequences are SEHNR and FQNEAQ (reference sequence). The CDR3 region has the DNA TGTGCCAGCAGCTTACCAGCGCTCCCTGGGGCGGGGTACGAGCAGTACTTC. Translating it yields CASSLPALPGAGYEQYF.

The chain uses TRBV4-2 and TRBJ2-5; D perhaps matches TRBD1 (5 bases). Germline V gives CDR1 LGHNA, CDR2 YNFKEQ. The CDR3 runs 16 residues. With 0 bases removed from V and 7 bases from J, the gap between germline ends came to 18 bases. The CDR3 bases are TGTGCCAGCAGCCAAGATAGGCCCGACCTAGGGGCGACCCAGTACTTC. As protein: CASSQDRPDLGATQYF.

The chain combines TRBV9 with TRBJ2-2; D is undetermined. V lost 0 bases to trimming and J lost 4 bases, with 4 bases between them. Germline CDR1 reads SGDLS; CDR2 reads YYNGEE. This CDR3 spans 13 amino acids. CDR3 amino acids: CASSVAGTGELFF. CDR3 sequence (DNA): TGTGCCAGCAGCGTAGCCGGCACCGGGGAGCTGTTTTTT.

The chain combines TRBV19 with TRBJ2-1, with a weak D call TRBD1 (7 bases). The CDR3 spans 17 residues. V was cut by 4 bases and J by 5 bases, with 21 bases left in between. CDR1 and CDR2 (germline): LNHDA, SQIVND (reference sequence). CDR3: CASSTTTGDWVNNEQFF. As DNA, the CDR3 is TGTGCCAGTAGTACAACTACAGGGGACTGGGTGAACAATGAGCAGTTCTTC.

As concerns this clone: Germline is not matched at one junction end, which may reflect a read error. The identical CDR3 is also encoded by other nucleotide sequences in the sample. This chain connects TRBV27 to TRBJ1-1; 9 bases fit TRBD1. Germline V gene lookup returns CDR1 MNHEY and CDR2 SMNVEV (reference sequence). The CDR3 has 15 amino acids. Written as DNA, the CDR3 is TGCGCCAGCAGGGGAGGACAGGGGTTGGGCACTGAAGCTTTCTTT. Translated, it gives CASRGGQGLGTEAFF.

In its sample, this clone was seen once. V usage is TRBV15 and J usage is TRBJ2-7; D is perhaps TRBD2 (5 bases). The CDR3 consists of 13 residues. V gave up 3 bases and J gave up 0 bases, with 6 bases separating them. Germline CDR1 is LNHNV and CDR2 is YYDKDF (reference sequence). CDR3 amino acids: CATSSGDSYEQYF. DNA of the CDR3: TGTGCCACCAGCAGCGGGGACTCCTACGAGCAGTACTTC.

The sample holds a few counts of this clone. This rearrangement joins TRBV4-1 to TRBJ1-1; maybe TRBD1 (5 bases). The CDR3 sequence is 13 residues long. In germline, CDR1 is MGHRA, CDR2 YSYEKL. V lost 4 bases and J 3 bases, leaving 9 bases between the germline ends. The CDR3 loop is CASSPGEDTEAFF. The CDR3, as DNA: TGCGCCAGCAGCCCGGGGGAGGACACTGAAGCTTTCTTT.

V and J are TRBV7-9 and TRBJ2-1; 7 bases match TRBD1. Germline CDR1 reads SEHNR; CDR2 reads FQNEAQ (reference sequence). The V segment lost 7 bases and the J segment 6 bases; nucleotides outside the gene matches: 6. The CDR3 has 13 residues. The CDR3 reads CASTLQGINEQFF. The DNA for the CDR3 is TGTGCCAGCACCCTACAGGGGATCAATGAGCAGTTCTTC.

Regarding this clone: In the same sample, other DNA sequences code for this CDR3. The chain has TRBV9 and TRBJ1-2, with D hard to call. The CDR3 extends over 16 amino acids. From germline, CDR1 is SGDLS and CDR2 YYNGEE. The germline V and J ends were trimmed by 3 bases and 4 bases, with 19 bases remaining between them. The CDR3 bases are TGTGCCAGCAGCGACAACCGGGAAATGTTAAGCTATGGCTACACCTTC. It encodes CASSDNREMLSYGYTF. The variable domain in full, with the rest retrieved from reference TRBV9 and TRBJ1-2, is DSGVTQTPKHLITATGQRVTLRCSPRSGDLSVYWYQQSLDQGLQFLIQYYNGEERAKGNILERFSAQQFPDLHSELNLSSLELGDSALYFCASSDNREMLSYGYTFGSGTRLTVV.

The CDR3 DNA reads as TGTGCCAGCATCCTGACTAGCGGGGGGGATACGCAGTATTTT. Its translation is CASILTSGGDTQYF. The chain carries TRBV6-5 and TRBJ2-3; TRBD2 matches at 13 bases. The junction had 4 bases not matched to a gene; V was cut back by 7 bases and J by 6 bases. Germline V lookup: CDR1 MNHEY, CDR2 SVGAGI. This CDR3 has 14 amino acids.

This chain connects TRBV27 to TRBJ1-1; no clear D. The CDR3 spans 13 residues. Germline assignment: CDR1 MNHEY and CDR2 SMNVEV (reference sequence). V was pared by 2 bases and J by 5 bases, with 9 bases between. In DNA, the CDR3 is TGTGCCAGCAGTTTAAGACTGAGAACTGAAGCTTTCTTT. As protein: CASSLRLRTEAFF.

The J gene is TRBJ2-7, the V gene TRBV5-1; D is unclear. The length of the CDR3 is 12 residues. CDR1 is SGHRS, CDR2 YFSETQ, per germline. V was clipped by 0 bases and J by 4 bases, with 5 bases between them. CDR3 nucleotide sequence: TGCGCCAGCAGCTTGGGGGTGTACGAGCAGTACTTC. It codes for CASSLGVYEQYF.

The V and J genes are TRBV7-6 and TRBJ2-7; 8 bases map to TRBD2. Per germline, CDR1 SGHVS and CDR2 FNYEAQ. After removal of 3 bases from V and 7 bases from J, the junction contained 5 bases not matched to a gene. The CDR3 is 13 amino acids. The CDR3 coding sequence is TGTGCCAGCAGCTTGGGGACTAGAAAAGAGCAGTACTTC. Protein product: CASSLGTRKEQYF.

This clone was counted a single time. The chain employs TRBV5-4 and TRBJ2-3; 7 positions match TRBD2. The V gene end was trimmed by 3 bases and the J gene end by 5 bases; junction bases not matched to a gene: 6. The germline CDR1 and CDR2 sequences are SGHNT and YYREEE (reference sequence). There are 14 residues in the CDR3. The CDR3 loop is CASSYGAGVDTQYF. CDR3 nucleotides: TGTGCCAGCAGCTATGGGGCGGGAGTAGATACGCAGTATTTT.

The chain links TRBV27 to TRBJ2-1, with D possibly TRBD2 on 5 matching bases. The germline V and J ends were trimmed by 8 bases and 8 bases, with 16 bases remaining between them. CDR1 is MNHEY and CDR2 is SMNVEV in the germline V gene (reference sequence). There are 13 residues in the CDR3. CDR3 loop: CASAGGLIDEQFF. The CDR3 DNA reads as TGTGCCAGCGCTGGCGGACTGATTGATGAGCAGTTCTTC.

The V and J genes are TRBV5-8 and TRBJ1-3; D gene uncertain. The germline V and J ends were trimmed by 6 bases and 1 base, with 14 bases remaining between them. The CDR3 spans 15 residues. Germline values: CDR1 SGHTS, CDR2 YDEGEE. CDR3 nucleotide sequence: TGTGCCAGCATCCGCAGGAGTGTGTCTGGAAACACCATATATTTT. Translation: CASIRRSVSGNTIYF.

The chain uses TRBV7-8 and TRBJ1-6, with D uncertain. V lost 1 base, J lost 5 bases, and 6 bases lay in between. Germline V gene data show CDR1 as SGHVS and CDR2 as FQNEAQ. The CDR3 covers 14 residues. The chain's CDR3 is CASSLEQNNSPLHF. The CDR3, as DNA: TGTGCCAGCAGCTTAGAGCAGAATAATTCACCCCTCCACTTT. Full variable domain (remainder filled in from reference TRBV7-8 and TRBJ1-6): GAGVSQSPRYKVAKRGQDVALRCDPISGHVSLFWYQQALGQGPEFLTYFQNEAQLDKSGLPSDRFFAERPEGSVSTLKIQRTQQEDSAVYLCASSLEQNNSPLHFGNGTRLTVT.

The chain combines TRBV15 with TRBJ1-3, with TRBD1 identical over 7 bases. The germline CDR1 and CDR2 sequences are LNHNV and YYDKDF (reference sequence). CDR3 size: 15 residues. V shed 8 bases, J shed 0 bases, and the junction held 7 bases outside the gene matches. The CDR3 nucleotides read TGTGCCACCGGTCGGGACAGTAACTCTGGAAACACCATATATTTT. The encoded protein is CATGRDSNSGNTIYF.

The genes are TRBV19 and TRBJ2-7; a weak D match, TRBD1 (6 bases). Germline-derived CDR1 and CDR2 are LNHDA and SQIVND (reference sequence). The CDR3 has 12 residues. CDR3 sequence reads: CATGPTIYEQYF. The CDR3 DNA reads TGTGCAACAGGGCCCACGATCTACGAGCAGTACTTC.

This CDR3 is CASSLSRHSNTEAFF. The DNA of the CDR3 is TGTGCCAGCAGCTTATCCCGGCATTCGAACACTGAAGCTTTCTTT. This chain uses TRBV11-2 with TRBJ1-1, with D uncertain. This CDR3 is 15 amino acids long. V lost 2 bases, J lost 1 base, and 11 bases lay in between. Germline CDR1 and CDR2: SGHAT and FQNNGV.

The genes are TRBV4-1 and TRBJ1-1; D may be TRBD1 (6 bases). The CDR3 loop spans 12 amino acids. The V and J ends lost 2 bases and 10 bases respectively, with 11 bases between them. Germline assignment: CDR1 MGHRA and CDR2 YSYEKL. CDR3 protein: CASSQTGSTAFF. The DNA of the CDR3 is TGCGCCAGCAGCCAAACAGGGAGTACAGCTTTCTTT.

In its sample, this clone was seen once. This chain joins TRBV27 and TRBJ2-1; D may match TRBD1 or TRBD2 (5 bases each). This CDR3 has 14 amino acids. Trimming removed 3 bases from V and 6 bases from J, with 12 bases in between. Germline CDR1 is MNHEY and CDR2 is SMNVEV (reference sequence). The CDR3: CASSFGTDGNEQFF. CDR3 coding DNA: TGTGCCAGCAGTTTCGGGACCGATGGCAATGAGCAGTTCTTC.

This clone has a handful of counts. V gene TRBV11-2 combines with J gene TRBJ1-5, with D hard to call. The length of the CDR3 is 13 residues. Trimming took off 5 bases at V and 6 bases at J, with 11 bases between the two ends. Germline V gene data show CDR1 as SGHAT and CDR2 as FQNNGV. Here the CDR3 reads CASSPGLGQPQHF. In DNA form, the CDR3 reads TGTGCCAGCAGCCCGGGTTTAGGTCAGCCCCAGCATTTT.